Shown below are 8 T cell receptor beta chains from a single sample sequenced in a study of blood T cells in healthy people across ages. A second PCR, run for about 7 to 11 cycles, used a sample-barcoded 5' primer plus a J-beta primer mix. Each CDR3 protein gets one entry after TCRdb re-called the 5' RACE reads with MiXCR. The table lists around 1,000,000 distinct CDR3 sequences, less than 25% of them singletons. The same sample was also studied in work on T cells of mothers and their children.

The sequenced material came from blood. These receptor sequences come from a girl aged 2 to 10 in good health.

The rearrangement uses TRBV4-1 and TRBJ2-5; D not resolved. Trimming shortened V by 0 bases and J by 1 base, and 9 bases separated the two germline ends. Germline CDR1 and CDR2: MGHRA and YSYEKL. This CDR3 has 15 amino acids. CDR3 sequence: CASSQDGWAQETQYF. The CDR3 DNA reads as TGCGCCAGCAGCCAAGATGGGTGGGCCCAAGAGACCCAGTACTTC.

This clonotype was observed a few times. The rearrangement uses TRBV20-1 and TRBJ1-5, with 7 bases identical to TRBD1. V dropped 4 bases and J dropped 7; count of bases not matched to a gene: 7. Germline loops: CDR1 DFQATT, CDR2 SNEGSKA (reference sequence). The CDR3 extends over 13 amino acids. CDR3: CSATQGGLQPQHF. In nucleotides, the CDR3 is TGCAGTGCTACCCAGGGGGGACTCCAGCCCCAGCATTTT.

The V gene is TRBV19, the J gene TRBJ2-5, with 7 bases aligning to TRBD2. Germline lookup yields CDR1 LNHDA and CDR2 SQIVND (reference sequence). The trim removed 8 bases at V and 0 bases at J, leaving 9 bases unmatched. CDR3 size: 15 residues. The CDR3 DNA reads as TGTGCCAGTGGCGCGGGGGACCCGTACCAAGAGACCCAGTACTTC. Protein product: CASGAGDPYQETQYF.

The chain combines TRBV7-9 with TRBJ1-1; D is ambiguous. The CDR3 runs to 16 residues. Germline values: CDR1 SEHNR, CDR2 FQNEAQ (reference sequence). V shed 1 base and J shed 2 bases, with 14 bases lying between them. The chain's CDR3 is CASSLVNLGGNTEAFF. CDR3 coding DNA: TGTGCCAGCAGCTTAGTAAATCTGGGTGGCAACACTGAAGCTTTCTTT.

This clonotype has only a few counts. The chain recombines TRBV29-1 with TRBJ2-7; D is perhaps TRBD2 (6 bases). The CDR3 runs 14 residues. V lost 4 bases and J 2 bases, leaving 15 bases between the germline ends. Germline CDR1 and CDR2: SQVTM and ANQGSEA. The CDR3 nucleotides are TGCAGCGTTGGAGGGACTGCCCACCCCTACGAGCAGTACTTC. This gives the protein CSVGGTAHPYEQYF.

In this sample, this clonotype turned up a few times. The chain recombines TRBV4-3 with TRBJ1-2; a weak D match, TRBD1 (6 bases). The CDR3 length is 16 residues. Germline CDR1 and CDR2: LGHNA and YSLEER. V gave up 2 bases and J gave up 8 bases, with 21 bases separating them. CDR3 in amino acids: CASSQNRAGAGQGYTF. Written as DNA, the CDR3 is TGCGCCAGCAGCCAAAACAGAGCGGGGGCAGGGCAGGGCTACACCTTC.

Only a few counts were recorded for this clonotype. In DNA, the CDR3 is TGTGCCAGCAGCATGGGACAGGGGCTATATGGCTACACCTTC. As protein: CASSMGQGLYGYTF. The chain combines TRBV2 with TRBJ1-2; 10 bases agree with TRBD1. CDR1 and CDR2 (germline): SNHLY, FYNNEI. The CDR3 loop spans 14 amino acids. The J segment lost 5 bases and the V segment lost 6 bases, leaving 6 bases of the junction unmatched.

This clonotype was found a few times. The chain couples TRBV7-6 to TRBJ1-6, with D perhaps matching TRBD1 (5 bases). This CDR3 has 16 amino acids. Germline V gives CDR1 SGHVS, CDR2 FNYEAQ. V lost 6 bases and J lost 10, with 22 bases in between. The CDR3 reads CASSSNPGPINSPLHF. The CDR3 DNA reads as TGTGCCAGCAGTTCCAATCCAGGGCCCATAAACTCACCCCTCCACTTT.